This T cell receptor beta chain was sequenced in a study of T cell responses to AZD1222 COVID-19 vaccine (dated by TCRdb to about 2021). A note on the overall study: TCR sequencing was performed for roughly 240 trial participants, of whom 200 to 220 were given two doses of AZD1222 and around 25 were given two doses of MenACWY control vaccine. Trial participants were enrolled by age into subgroups of 18-55, 56-69 and 70-plus years, and roughly 160, 29 and 62 TCR-sequenced participants, respectively, were included in these subgroups.

The meaning of the sample's time point label: about 28 days (+/-7) after the second vaccine dose. Because spike-specific TCR depth and breadth did not differ between the two schedules, AZD1222 recipients who got a second dose at roughly 4 weeks were pooled with those who got a second dose at roughly 12 weeks. Vaccinee samples came from UK trials COV001 and COV002, including a single-blind randomized controlled phase 2/3 trial of AZD1222 (ChAdOx1 nCoV-19) in healthy adults. For TCRbeta chain sequencing, PBMC samples were collected from trial participants at day 0 and at day 28 after the second dose. The CDR3 regions of human TCRbeta chains were analyzed by immunosequencing. Turning to the authors' computational methods: TCRs in the repertoires were compared against a reference library of SARS-CoV-2-specific TCRs that had been generated with the MIRA antigen-specificity platform. Breadth was defined as the fraction of unique TCRs that were SARS-CoV-2-associated. Depth was defined as the fraction of total T cells that were SARS-CoV-2-associated. Using the MIRA data, every spike-specific TCR was mapped to the spike region that the TCR reacted to and assigned to either a CD4 or a CD8 class. Log10-transformed breadth and depth values were compared by one-way ANOVA with Sidak's multiple comparisons tests. The table was pulled from immuneACCESS by TCRdb, which kept in-frame rearrangements only. Such tables lose some clones; where checked, under half of the loss comes from unresolved V genes, and the rest has no known cause. The V and J calls and clone size were taken over from that table, and D and trimming were inferred from the DNA. In this sample the table shows more than 150,000 clones, 88% of which occur a single time. Of the sample, roughly 27% is held by the ten largest clones.

V is pared back by 2 bases and J by 7 bases, with 6 bases lying between the germline termini. CDR1 KGHSH and CDR2 LQKENI are derived from the germline V gene. The CDR3 holds 11 amino acids from the cysteine to the phenylalanine. Only CDR3 DNA remains: 33 bases, in frame from the first base. Details on this clone: Its antigen has not been determined. It has no much larger one-base neighbor in the sample; base qualities were not kept. The identical CDR3 is also encoded by other nucleotide sequences in the sample.

What the work shows at the level of the full study, not this receptor alone: The 56-69-year group was small, and its depth increase did not reach significance, likely because of low power. Because no samples from the day 14 peak response were available, repertoires could be characterized only after the peak T cell response. Vaccine-associated CD4 TCRs spanned the whole spike protein, with dominant responses in regions 160-218 and 743-854. Participants were mostly white British, with more females than males. The authors suggested clonal diversity may have been underestimated. Only six AZD1222 recipients were SARS-CoV-2 seropositive at baseline, limiting conclusions about previously exposed vaccinees. Epitopes outside the regions mutated in the B.1.351 and B.1.1.7 variants were reportedly recognized by nearly half of the unique spike-specific TCRs. Spike-specific TCR breadth and depth rose significantly after two AZD1222 doses compared with day 0 and with MenACWY recipients.

Sequences were derived from peripheral blood, sampled 28 days after the second AZD1222 dose. The rearranged chain carries TRBV18 and TRBJ2-7, with the D gene not clear enough to name. The receptor comes from an adult who received the AZD1222 COVID-19 vaccine. The DNA is TGTGCCAGCTCACCATCCTCGGAGCAGTACTTC. Its coded protein is CASSPSSEQYF.